This TCR beta chain was sequenced in a study of graft-versus-host responses after intestinal transplantation. Broader study findings: In recipient marrow, GvH clones were found, and some appeared first in ileum or blood.

TCRdb's copy holds only in-frame clones and misses some; the assay was immunoSEQ multiplex PCR. The sample lists approximately 110,000 clones; 85% to 95% were seen once. On this clone: As yet, its antigen is unknown.

Here the sequenced sample was unstimulated CD8+ T cells sorted from spleen or lymph node cells, taken before transplant. This clonotype originated in a human donor who was the organ donor for an intestinal transplant.

The CDR3 loop reads CASSETGTHEQYF. Written as DNA, the CDR3 is TGTGCCAGCAGCGAGACAGGGACCCACGAGCAGTACTTC. The chain joins TRBV9 to TRBJ2-7; 7 nucleotides align to TRBD1. Looked up from germline, CDR1 is SGDLS and CDR2 is YYNGEE. The CDR3 has 13 amino acids. V shed 3 bases, J shed 5 bases, and the junction held 5 bases outside the gene matches.